One sample yielded the 21 T cell receptor beta chains listed below, sequenced in a study of blood T cell repertoires in COVID-19. Profiling relied on immunoSEQ multiplex PCR, and the TCRdb table lists in-frame clones only, not all of them. The sample lists about 220,000 clones, 82% occurring once. The sample comprised peripheral blood. All receptors derive from a woman aged 70-85 years with COVID-19, enrolled during active disease.

V is TRBV6-2 or TRBV6-3 and J is TRBJ2-1; no clear D. V lost 2 bases to trimming and J lost 1 base, with 6 bases between them. CDR3 length: 14 residues. CDR1 and CDR2 (germline): MNHEY, SVGEGT. CDR3: CASSYDRSYNEQFF. The CDR3 DNA reads TGTGCCAGCAGTTACGATCGGTCCTACAATGAGCAGTTCTTC.

The gene calls are TRBV6-5 and TRBJ2-2; maybe TRBD2 (5 bases). V lost 6 bases and J lost 6, with 17 bases in between. The germline CDR1 and CDR2 sequences are MNHEY and SVGAGI. This CDR3 has 15 amino acids. The CDR3 loop reads CASSVSGYSAGELFF. In DNA form, the CDR3 reads TGTGCCAGCAGCGTCTCAGGTTATAGCGCCGGGGAGCTGTTTTTT.

The rearrangement links TRBV21-1 to TRBJ1-5; the table's D call, TRBD1, was not checked against the DNA. TRBV21-1 is annotated as a pseudogene. The CDR3 consists of 16 residues. The CDR3 DNA is TGTGCCAGCAGCATACGGGACAGGGCCATCAATCAGCCCCAGCATTTT. This sequence encodes CASSIRDRAINQPQHF.

CDR3 in amino acids: CASSLSPGSGANVLTF. The CDR3 DNA is TGTGCCAGCAGTTTATCCCCAGGCTCTGGGGCCAACGTCCTGACTTTC. The chain joins TRBV27 to TRBJ2-6, with no clear D. Germline V lookup: CDR1 MNHEY, CDR2 SMNVEV (reference sequence). Deletions cut 0 bases from V and 0 bases from J, with 6 bases between. This CDR3 region has 16 residues. Full variable domain (rest looked up from reference TRBV27 and TRBJ2-6): EAQVTQNPRYLITVTGKKLTVTCSQNMNHEYMSWYRQDPGLGLRQIYYSMNVEVTDKGDVPEGYKVSRKEKRNFPLILESPSPNQTSLYFCASSLSPGSGANVLTFGAGSRLTVL.

V is TRBV29-1 and J is TRBJ2-1; TRBD1 is a possible D gene (6 bases). Germline values: CDR1 SQVTM, CDR2 ANQGSEA. The CDR3 length is 12 residues. V dropped 7 bases and J dropped 4 bases, with 11 bases sitting between them. The CDR3 region is CSAAQGYNEQFF. The CDR3 nucleotides are TGCAGCGCAGCGCAGGGGTACAATGAGCAGTTCTTC.

This clone appeared a few times. V usage is TRBV11-2 and J usage is TRBJ1-4; D is undetermined. CDR1 and CDR2 (germline): SGHAT, FQNNGV. The ends were cut back, 4 bases at V and 8 bases at J, with 14 bases in the middle. The CDR3 is 14 amino acids. The CDR3 bases are TGTGCCAGCAGCTCTCCCCGGGAAGGGGAAAAACTGTTTTTT. It specifies CASSSPREGEKLFF.

This chain joins TRBV2 and TRBJ2-1; 10 nucleotides agree with TRBD1. The CDR3 extends over 15 amino acids. Germline CDR1 SNHLY, CDR2 FYNNEI. Trimming at V came to 6 bases and at J to 0 bases, leaving 2 bases not matched to a gene. CDR3 region: CASRGQGSSYNEQFF. In nucleotides, the CDR3 is TGTGCCAGCAGGGGACAGGGGAGCTCCTACAATGAGCAGTTCTTC.

The V call is TRBV6-6, the J call TRBJ1-1; D is unclear. This CDR3 has 15 residues. V was cut by 1 base and J by 1 base, with 10 bases left in between. Germline V CDR1 and CDR2: MNHNY, SVGAGI (reference sequence). Written as DNA, the CDR3 is TGTGCCAGCAGTTACTGGCTCACAGCGAACACTGAAGCTTTCTTT. It translates to CASSYWLTANTEAFF.

The chain employs TRBV2 and TRBJ1-4; 8 nucleotides agree with TRBD1. The CDR3 totals 15 residues. Germline assignment: CDR1 SNHLY and CDR2 FYNNEI. V was pared by 6 bases and J by 6 bases, with 9 bases of the junction left unmatched. CDR3 sequence: CASRVGQGSDEKLFF. CDR3 DNA sequence: TGTGCCAGCAGGGTCGGACAGGGAAGTGATGAAAAACTGTTTTTT.

As to this clone: This same CDR3 is encoded by further DNA sequences in the sample. The chain joins TRBV18 to TRBJ1-1; perhaps TRBD1 as D (6 bases). V was pared by 1 base and J by 3 bases, with 12 bases between. Germline V gives CDR1 KGHSH, CDR2 LQKENI. The CDR3 has 15 residues. The CDR3 sequence: CASSPRGGMDTEAFF. In DNA form, the CDR3 reads TGTGCCAGCTCACCACGAGGGGGTATGGACACTGAAGCTTTCTTT.

The chain uses TRBV7-2 and TRBJ1-2; 7 nucleotides match TRBD1. Germline V gene sequence: CDR1 SGHTA, CDR2 FQGNSA. Trimming cost V 5 bases and J 8 bases; bases outside gene matches: 20. The CDR3 loop spans 17 amino acids. The CDR3 DNA reads TGTGCCAGCAGCCCCTCAGGGAATTCAGGGGGATCGCGGGGCTACACCTTC. Amino acids: CASSPSGNSGGSRGYTF. The complete variable domain, with remaining parts taken from reference TRBV7-2 and TRBJ1-2, reads GAGVSQSPSNKVTEKGKDVELRCDPISGHTALYWYRQSLGQGLEFLIYFQGNSAPDKSGLPSDRFSAERTGGSVSTLTIQRTQQEDSAVYLCASSPSGNSGGSRGYTFGSGTRLTVV.

Points on this clone: Other nucleotide sequences in the sample specify the same CDR3. The chain carries TRBV9 and TRBJ2-7; TRBD2 matches at 9 bases. After removal of 0 bases from V and 3 bases from J, the junction contained 4 bases not matched to a gene. In germline, CDR1 is SGDLS, CDR2 YYNGEE. The CDR3 extends over 15 amino acids. For the CDR3, the DNA is TGTGCCAGCAGCGTAGGAAGCGGGGGGCTCTACGAGCAGTACTTC. It codes for CASSVGSGGLYEQYF.

The chain combines TRBV5-4 with TRBJ1-2, with 10 bases lining up with TRBD1. The CDR3 length is 17 residues. V shed 0 bases, J shed 6 bases, and the junction held 11 bases outside the gene matches. Germline V gene data show CDR1 as SGHNT and CDR2 as YYREEE (reference sequence). This CDR3 is CASSLGLALTGGDGYTF. The DNA for the CDR3 is TGTGCCAGCAGCTTGGGGCTGGCCCTGACAGGGGGCGATGGCTACACCTTC.

This clone has a single count. The rearrangement uses TRBV7-9 and TRBJ2-7, with 9 bases aligning to TRBD2. The CDR3 loop spans 15 amino acids. Germline V gives CDR1 SEHNR, CDR2 FQNEAQ (reference sequence). Trimming removed 1 base from V and 6 bases from J; junction bases left unmatched: 7. Written as DNA, the CDR3 is TGTGCCAGCAGCTTAGATGCGGGAGGGAAAGGCGAGCAGTACTTC. Translation: CASSLDAGGKGEQYF.

The chain links TRBV6-2 or TRBV6-3 to TRBJ2-3; perhaps TRBD1 as D (5 bases). Trimming took 2 bases from V and 2 from J, leaving 14 bases between them. Germline V gene lookup returns CDR1 MNHEY and CDR2 SVGEGT. There are 16 residues in the CDR3. The DNA of the CDR3 is TGTGCCAGCAGTTACCCGACAGCGAAATTCACAGATACGCAGTATTTT. Translating it yields CASSYPTAKFTDTQYF.

A few counts support this clone. This rearrangement joins TRBV27 to TRBJ1-6; D remains ambiguous. CDR1 is MNHEY and CDR2 is SMNVEV in the germline V gene (reference sequence). Trimming removed 0 bases from V and 5 bases from J, with 14 bases in between. The CDR3 contains 17 residues. The CDR3: CASSLSRPPLNNSPLHF. The CDR3 coding sequence is TGTGCCAGCAGTTTATCGAGGCCTCCCCTTAATAATTCACCCCTCCACTTT.

The chain recombines TRBV7-2 with TRBJ1-2; no clear D gene. Trimming removed 1 base from V and 2 bases from J, with 5 bases in between. The CDR3 is made up of 13 amino acids. The germline CDR1 and CDR2 sequences are SGHTA and FQGNSA. The CDR3 spells CASSLGGNYGYTF. The DNA for the CDR3 is TGTGCCAGCAGCTTAGGAGGGAACTATGGCTACACCTTC.

The chain has TRBV10-3 and TRBJ1-5, with 9 bases fitting TRBD1. CDR3 length: 13 amino acids. Germline assignment: CDR1 ENHRY and CDR2 SYGVKD. V lost 10 bases to trimming and J lost 6 bases; unmatched junction nucleotides: 7. CDR3 residues: CATGQGMTQPQHF. DNA for the CDR3: TGTGCCACTGGACAGGGGATGACTCAGCCCCAGCATTTT.

The CDR3 loop is CASSSPGLASPYEQYF. CDR3 in DNA: TGTGCCAGCAGCTCCCCGGGACTAGCGTCACCCTACGAGCAGTACTTC. The rearrangement joins TRBV7-9 to TRBJ2-7; 10 nucleotides align to TRBD2. V shed 4 bases and J 2 bases; nucleotides not matched to a gene: 8. There are 16 residues in the CDR3. Germline assignment: CDR1 SEHNR and CDR2 FQNEAQ (reference sequence).

V gene TRBV5-6 combines with J gene TRBJ1-5; 7 nucleotides align to TRBD1. The CDR3 spans 15 residues. V shed 1 base and J 6 bases; nucleotides not matched to a gene: 7. Germline assignment: CDR1 SGHDT and CDR2 YYEEEE. The CDR3 nucleotides read TGTGCCAGCAGCTTGCTGGGCGCAGGGGGTCAGCCCCAGCATTTT. Protein product: CASSLLGAGGQPQHF.

The V and J genes are TRBV28 and TRBJ2-4; TRBD2 matches 8 bases. V gave up 5 bases and J gave up 3 bases; unmatched junction bases: 9. This CDR3 region has 16 residues. In germline, CDR1 is MDHEN, CDR2 SYDVKM. The CDR3 bases are TGTGCCAGCAGTGCCGTAGCGGGAATTGGCAAAAACATTCAGTACTTC. Its translation is CASSAVAGIGKNIQYF.